Each of the 30 T cell receptor beta chains below was sequenced from the same sample in a study of shared clonotypes between healthy human individuals. CD45RO-negative, CCR7-positively selected cells formed the naive CD8 fraction, excluding terminally differentiated effector memory CD45RA+ cells. Sequencing used immunoSEQ multiplex PCR; TCRdb keeps in-frame clones, though not all of them. The table lists under 1 million clones, 96% of them singletons, with less than 0.25% in the top ten. Sequencing was performed on naive CD8+ T cells sorted from blood. The receptor set was obtained from a man aged 25 to 40 in good health.

The rearrangement links TRBV18 to TRBJ2-7; D is unclear. This CDR3 is 15 amino acids long. Trimming took off 3 bases at V and 1 base at J, with 13 bases between the two ends. The germline V gene encodes CDR1 KGHSH and CDR2 LQKENI. The CDR3 DNA is TGTGCCAGCTCACCCAAAACGTCTGGGTCCTACGAGCAGTACTTC. Its translation: CASSPKTSGSYEQYF. Together with reference TRBV18 and TRBJ2-7, the CDR3 gives the full variable domain: NAGVMQNPRHLVRRRGQEARLRCSPMKGHSHVYWYRQLPEEGLKFMVYLQKENIIDESGMPKERFSAEFPKEGPSILRIQQVVRGDSAAYFCASSPKTSGSYEQYFGPGTRLTVT.

This clone was seen only once. V gene TRBV14 combines with J gene TRBJ2-7, with D perhaps matching TRBD1 (6 bases). CDR1 is SGHDN and CDR2 is FVKESK in the germline V gene. The CDR3 is made up of 14 amino acids. The V end was cut by 3 bases, the J end by 1 base, with 10 bases between. CDR3 DNA: TGTGCCAGCAGCCATTATACAGGGTCCTACGAGCAGTACTTC. Translating it yields CASSHYTGSYEQYF.

This chain joins TRBV11-2 and TRBJ2-1, with unresolved D. Germline assignment: CDR1 SGHAT and CDR2 FQNNGV. Trimming left V 2 bases short and J 8 bases short, with 13 bases between. CDR3 length equals 14 residues. The CDR3 loop is CASSLRVNWDEQFF. DNA for the CDR3: TGTGCCAGCAGCTTACGGGTCAACTGGGATGAGCAGTTCTTC.

The chain carries TRBV6-5 and TRBJ2-1; the D gene is possibly TRBD1 (5 bases). V gave up 5 bases and J gave up 1 base, with 12 bases separating them. The CDR3 length is 15 residues. CDR1 and CDR2 from the germline V gene are MNHEY and SVGAGI. This chain's CDR3 is CASSQSGNSYNEQFF. CDR3 sequence (DNA): TGTGCCAGCAGTCAATCAGGGAATTCCTACAATGAGCAGTTCTTC.

V is TRBV11-2 and J is TRBJ2-5; no definite D call. The CDR3 length is 15 residues. In germline, CDR1 is SGHAT, CDR2 FQNNGV. The ends were cut back, 5 bases at V and 5 bases at J, with 18 bases in the middle. CDR3 DNA: TGTGCCAGCAGCACCTACCCCCACCCGCGGGAGACCCAGTACTTC. Its protein product is CASSTYPHPRETQYF. Full variable domain (rest looked up from reference TRBV11-2 and TRBJ2-5): EAGVAQSPRYKIIEKRQSVAFWCNPISGHATLYWYQQILGQGPKLLIQFQNNGVVDDSQLPKDRFSAERLKGVDSTLKIQPAKLEDSAVYLCASSTYPHPRETQYFGPGTRLLVL.

V and J are TRBV4-1 and TRBJ2-1; D is perhaps TRBD1 or TRBD2 (6 bases each). The germline gives CDR1 MGHRA, CDR2 YSYEKL. The CDR3 sequence is 15 residues long. Trimming removed 3 bases at V and 7 bases at J, with 16 bases between. The CDR3 spells CASSHPGARENEQFF. Here the CDR3 DNA reads TGCGCCAGCAGCCACCCGGGGGCAAGGGAGAATGAGCAGTTCTTC.

The chain is built from TRBV7-9 and TRBJ1-2; TRBD1 might be the D (5 bases). Germline values: CDR1 SEHNR, CDR2 FQNEAQ (reference sequence). V lost 3 bases to trimming and J lost 4 bases, with 6 bases between them. CDR3 length: 12 residues. CDR3 bases: TGTGCCAGCAGCTTCGACAGCTATGGCTACACCTTC. Residues: CASSFDSYGYTF.

The rearrangement uses TRBV29-1 and TRBJ1-2; D is unclear. V was trimmed by 0 bases and J by 8 bases, leaving 10 bases between them. CDR1 SQVTM and CDR2 ANQGSEA come from the germline V gene. CDR3 length: 12 residues. This CDR3 is CSVEEQSGGYTF. The CDR3, as DNA: TGCAGCGTTGAAGAGCAATCCGGGGGCTACACCTTC.

The genes are TRBV9 and TRBJ2-1, with TRBD2 identical over 9 bases. J was trimmed by 6 bases and V by 1 base; bases with no gene match: 8. The CDR3 runs to 16 residues. The germline gives CDR1 SGDLS, CDR2 YYNGEE. Written as DNA, the CDR3 is TGTGCCAGCAGCGTAACTAGGCTAGCGGGACTCAATGAGCAGTTCTTC. Translating gives CASSVTRLAGLNEQFF.

This clone was seen a single time. The chain employs TRBV4-3 and TRBJ2-1, with 9 bases matching TRBD2. The CDR3 is made up of 15 amino acids. J gave up 3 bases and V 5 bases, and 5 bases lay outside the gene matches. The germline CDR1 and CDR2 sequences are LGHNA and YSLEER. CDR3 bases: TGCGCCAGCAGCGAGACTAGCGGATTCTACAATGAGCAGTTCTTC. It encodes CASSETSGFYNEQFF.

This chain links TRBV19 with TRBJ2-7, with 7 bases fitting TRBD2. V gave up 4 bases and J gave up 3 bases; unmatched junction bases: 6. The germline gives CDR1 LNHDA, CDR2 SQIVND (reference sequence). The CDR3 contains 14 residues. CDR3 sequence: CASSSGSGVYEQYF. The CDR3 coding sequence is TGTGCCAGTAGTAGCGGGAGCGGCGTCTACGAGCAGTACTTC.

The genes are TRBV7-6 and TRBJ2-7, with a tentative D call TRBD2 (6 bases). Germline loops: CDR1 SGHVS, CDR2 FNYEAQ. Deletions cut 0 bases from V and 5 bases from J, with 14 bases between. The length of the CDR3 is 15 residues. CDR3 in DNA: TGTGCCAGCAGCTTAGCGCCCGGGAGTTTCGACGAGCAGTACTTC. Translated, it gives CASSLAPGSFDEQYF.

V usage is TRBV7-8 and J usage is TRBJ1-4, with D unresolved. Germline V CDR1 and CDR2: SGHVS, FQNEAQ. V shed 3 bases and J shed 0 bases, with 5 bases lying between them. The CDR3 spans 14 residues. CDR3 amino acids: CASSFSATNEKLFF. The DNA of the CDR3 is TGTGCCAGCAGCTTCAGTGCAACTAATGAAAAACTGTTTTTT.

The rearrangement links TRBV9 to TRBJ2-1; 10 positions agree with TRBD1. The CDR3 is 15 amino acids. The J segment lost 8 bases and the V segment lost 0 bases, leaving 5 bases of the junction unmatched. Germline CDR1 SGDLS, CDR2 YYNGEE. The CDR3 DNA sequence: TGTGCCAGCAGCGTAGAGGGACAGGGGCAGGATGAGCAGTTCTTC. Protein product: CASSVEGQGQDEQFF.

This clone appeared once. V gene TRBV18 combines with J gene TRBJ2-3; 8 nucleotides agree with TRBD1. The CDR3 runs to 16 residues. Germline CDR1 KGHSH, CDR2 LQKENI. J was trimmed by 0 bases and V by 5 bases; bases with no gene match: 7. DNA for the CDR3: TGTGCCAGCTCAGCTGGGACAGGTGCTAGCACAGATACGCAGTATTTT. The encoded protein is CASSAGTGASTDTQYF.

The V call is TRBV5-5, the J call TRBJ2-5; D gene uncertain. Trimming left V 4 bases short and J 1 base short, with 17 bases between. Germline-derived CDR1 and CDR2 are SGHKS and YYEKEE (reference sequence). This CDR3 is built from 16 residues. CDR3 sequence: CASSIGLPPFQETQYF. For the CDR3, the DNA is TGTGCCAGCAGCATCGGCCTCCCCCCCTTCCAAGAGACCCAGTACTTC.

This chain uses TRBV29-1 with TRBJ2-1; 8 bases are a match to TRBD2. Per germline, CDR1 SQVTM and CDR2 ANQGSEA. This CDR3 has 14 residues. After removal of 7 bases from V and 5 bases from J, the junction contained 10 bases not matched to a gene. CDR3 bases: TGCAGCGCTTGCGGTAGCGGGATGGACAATGAGCAGTTCTTC. Translated, it gives CSACGSGMDNEQFF.

V and J are TRBV2 and TRBJ2-1; 8 positions agree with TRBD2. Per germline, CDR1 SNHLY and CDR2 FYNNEI. Losses at the gene ends were 7 bases for V and 7 bases for J; bases not matched to a gene: 9. The CDR3 length is 14 residues. CDR3 region: CASTTSAMENEQFF. In DNA, the CDR3 is TGTGCCAGCACGACTAGCGCCATGGAGAATGAGCAGTTCTTC.

This clone was seen many times. J is TRBJ1-2 and V is TRBV5-1, with D possibly being TRBD1 (6 bases). The CDR3 is 15 residues long. Trimming took off 0 bases at V and 5 bases at J, with 14 bases between the two ends. CDR1 SGHRS and CDR2 YFSETQ come from the germline V gene. The CDR3 region is CASSLAMGAVYGYTF. CDR3 sequence (DNA): TGCGCCAGCAGCTTGGCCATGGGGGCGGTGTATGGCTACACCTTC.

This CDR3 is CASASGLAANTGELFF. DNA for the CDR3: TGTGCCAGCGCATCCGGACTAGCGGCGAACACCGGGGAGCTGTTTTTT. This chain uses TRBV28 with TRBJ2-2, with 10 bases identical to TRBD2. This CDR3 is 16 amino acids long. Germline V CDR1 and CDR2: MDHEN, SYDVKM. V shed 8 bases, J shed 0 bases, and the junction held 6 bases outside the gene matches.

V gene TRBV10-3 combines with J gene TRBJ2-1; 7 bases map to TRBD2. The CDR3 length is 16 residues. Per the germline V gene, CDR1 is ENHRY and CDR2 is SYGVKD. The V and J ends lost 3 bases and 6 bases, in that order; junction bases with no gene match: 11. This CDR3 is CAISDGAERDVNEQFF. The CDR3 nucleotides read TGTGCCATCAGTGACGGGGCGGAGCGGGACGTCAATGAGCAGTTCTTC.

V is TRBV4-1 and J is TRBJ2-1; possibly TRBD2 for D (5 bases). The CDR3 contains 16 residues. The ends were cut back, 4 bases at V and 0 bases at J, with 13 bases in the middle. Germline CDR1 and CDR2: MGHRA and YSYEKL. The DNA for the CDR3 is TGCGCCAGCAGCCCAAAGCCGGGGAGCTCCTACAATGAGCAGTTCTTC. Translation gives CASSPKPGSSYNEQFF.

This chain uses TRBV27 with TRBJ2-1; 10 bases fit TRBD1. This CDR3 region has 17 residues. Germline-derived CDR1 and CDR2 are MNHEY and SMNVEV (reference sequence). The V gene end was trimmed by 4 bases and the J gene end by 4 bases; junction bases not matched to a gene: 10. CDR3 residues: CASSSGQGFGGYNEQFF. As DNA, the CDR3 is TGTGCCAGCAGTTCGGGACAGGGGTTCGGCGGGTACAATGAGCAGTTCTTC.

The chain combines TRBV7-9 with TRBJ2-7; TRBD1 or TRBD2 may be the D gene (7 bases each). Germline assignment: CDR1 SEHNR and CDR2 FQNEAQ (reference sequence). The CDR3 totals 15 residues. Between the trimmed V and J ends, which lost 4 bases and 4 bases, there was a span of 17 bases. CDR3 coding DNA: TGTGCCAGCAGCTCCGGGGAGGGGGCGCGGTACGAGCAGTACTTC. This gives the protein CASSSGEGARYEQYF. Complete variable domain (other parts from reference TRBV7-9 and TRBJ2-7): DTGVSQNPRHKITKRGQNVTFRCDPISEHNRLYWYRQTLGQGPEFLTYFQNEAQLEKSRLLSDRFSAERPKGSFSTLEIQRTEQGDSAMYLCASSSGEGARYEQYFGPGTRLTVT.

The rearrangement uses TRBV4-1 and TRBJ2-1; D possibly corresponds to TRBD1 (6 bases). The V and J ends lost 0 bases and 6 bases respectively, with 15 bases between them. Germline V lookup: CDR1 MGHRA, CDR2 YSYEKL. This CDR3 has 16 residues. The chain's CDR3 is CASSQDPTGYGNEQFF. CDR3 DNA sequence: TGCGCCAGCAGCCAAGATCCGACAGGTTATGGCAATGAGCAGTTCTTC.

The chain is built from TRBV7-6 and TRBJ1-1; D uncertain. This CDR3 contains 13 residues. Trimming shortened V by 6 bases and J by 1 base, and 9 bases separated the two germline ends. CDR1 is SGHVS and CDR2 is FNYEAQ in the germline V gene. The chain's CDR3 is CASRPQANTEAFF. CDR3 bases: TGTGCCAGCAGACCACAAGCGAACACTGAAGCTTTCTTT.

This chain uses TRBV7-2 with TRBJ2-1; 8 bases are shared with TRBD2. The germline gives CDR1 SGHTA, CDR2 FQGNSA. With 4 bases clipped from V and 12 bases from J, the junction kept 14 bases outside the gene matches. The CDR3 is made up of 15 amino acids. CDR3 protein: CASSSRDIAGPSQFF. The CDR3 bases are TGTGCCAGCAGCTCCCGTGATATAGCGGGACCTTCGCAGTTCTTC.

This chain connects TRBV28 to TRBJ2-3; D is possibly TRBD2 (5 bases). CDR3 length: 13 residues. Trimming cost V 8 bases and J 3 bases, with 12 bases left between them. Germline V gene sequence: CDR1 MDHEN, CDR2 SYDVKM. The CDR3 nucleotides are TGTGCCAGCCGTCCGGGGAGTACAGATACGCAGTATTTT. Translated: CASRPGSTDTQYF.

This clone was observed once. The chain combines TRBV7-9 with TRBJ2-1; 11 nucleotides align to TRBD2. J lost 10 bases, V lost 5 bases, and 16 bases had no gene match. Germline loops: CDR1 SEHNR, CDR2 FQNEAQ (reference sequence). This CDR3 spans 17 amino acids. CDR3 region: CASSHRAGTSGLSEQFF. CDR3 sequence (DNA): TGTGCCAGCAGCCACCGGGCGGGGACTAGCGGTTTAAGCGAGCAGTTCTTC.

This clone was recorded only once. This chain uses TRBV5-1 with TRBJ2-2, with 9 bases matching TRBD1. Per germline, CDR1 SGHRS and CDR2 YFSETQ. This CDR3 spans 18 amino acids. J lost 3 bases, V lost 0 bases, and 9 bases had no gene match. The CDR3 region is CASSLASRDRADTGELFF. CDR3 DNA sequence: TGCGCCAGCAGCTTGGCTAGTAGGGACAGGGCGGACACCGGGGAGCTGTTTTTT. Drawing the rest from reference TRBV5-1 and TRBJ2-2, the complete variable domain is KAGVTQTPRYLIKTRGQQVTLSCSPISGHRSVSWYQQTPGQGLQFLFEYFSETQRNKGNFPGRFSGRQFSNSRSEMNVSTLELGDSALYLCASSLASRDRADTGELFFGEGSRLTVL.